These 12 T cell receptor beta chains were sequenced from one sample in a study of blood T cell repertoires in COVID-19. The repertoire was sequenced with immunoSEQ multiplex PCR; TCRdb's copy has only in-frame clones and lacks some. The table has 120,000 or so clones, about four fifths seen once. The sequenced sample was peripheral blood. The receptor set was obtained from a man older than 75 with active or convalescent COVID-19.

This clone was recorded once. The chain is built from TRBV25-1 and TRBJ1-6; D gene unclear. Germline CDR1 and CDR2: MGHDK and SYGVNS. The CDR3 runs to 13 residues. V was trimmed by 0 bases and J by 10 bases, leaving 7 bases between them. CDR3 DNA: TGTGCCAGCAGTGAATACGGGAAATCACCCCTCCACTTT. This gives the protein CASSEYGKSPLHF. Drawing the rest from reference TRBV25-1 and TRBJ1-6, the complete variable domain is EADIYQTPRYLVIGTGKKITLECSQTMGHDKMYWYQQDPGMELHLIHYSYGVNSTEKGDLSSESTVSRIRTEHFPLTLESARPSHTSQYLCASSEYGKSPLHFGNGTRLTVT.

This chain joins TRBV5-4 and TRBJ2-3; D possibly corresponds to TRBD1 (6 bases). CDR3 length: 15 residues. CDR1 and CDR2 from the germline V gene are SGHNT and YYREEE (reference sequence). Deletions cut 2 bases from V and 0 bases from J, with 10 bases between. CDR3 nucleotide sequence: TGTGCCAGCAGCTTCCAGGGGATAAGCACAGATACGCAGTATTTT. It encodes CASSFQGISTDTQYF.

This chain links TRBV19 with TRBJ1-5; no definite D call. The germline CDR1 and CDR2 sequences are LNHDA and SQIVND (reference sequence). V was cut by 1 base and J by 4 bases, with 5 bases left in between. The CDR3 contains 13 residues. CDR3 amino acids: CASSIVVNQPQHF. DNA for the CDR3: TGTGCCAGTAGTATAGTAGTAAATCAGCCCCAGCATTTT.

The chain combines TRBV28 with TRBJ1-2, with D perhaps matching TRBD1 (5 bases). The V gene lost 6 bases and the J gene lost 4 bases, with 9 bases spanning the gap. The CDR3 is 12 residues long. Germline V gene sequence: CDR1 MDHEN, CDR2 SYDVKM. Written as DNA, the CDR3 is TGTGCCAGCAGCCCTGACAGCTATGGCTACACCTTC. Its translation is CASSPDSYGYTF.

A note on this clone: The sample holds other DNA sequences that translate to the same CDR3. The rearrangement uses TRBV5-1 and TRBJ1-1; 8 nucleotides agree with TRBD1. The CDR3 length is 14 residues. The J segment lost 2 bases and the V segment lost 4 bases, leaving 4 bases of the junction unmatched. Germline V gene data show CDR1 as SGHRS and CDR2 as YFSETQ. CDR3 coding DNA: TGCGCCAGCAGCCCGGACAGGGCCAACACTGAAGCTTTCTTT. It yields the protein CASSPDRANTEAFF.

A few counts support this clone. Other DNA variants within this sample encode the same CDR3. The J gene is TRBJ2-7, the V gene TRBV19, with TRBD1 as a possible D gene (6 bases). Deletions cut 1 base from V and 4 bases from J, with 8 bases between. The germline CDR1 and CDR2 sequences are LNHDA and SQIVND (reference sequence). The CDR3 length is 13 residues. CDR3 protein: CASSIVQGYEQYF. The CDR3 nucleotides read TGTGCCAGTAGTATAGTACAGGGATACGAGCAGTACTTC.

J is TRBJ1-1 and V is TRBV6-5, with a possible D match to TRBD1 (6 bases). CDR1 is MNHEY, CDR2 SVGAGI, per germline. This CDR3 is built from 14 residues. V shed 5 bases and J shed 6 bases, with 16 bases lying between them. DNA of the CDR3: TGTGCCAGCAGTCGAAACAGGGTACGGCCTGAAGCTTTCTTT. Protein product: CASSRNRVRPEAFF.

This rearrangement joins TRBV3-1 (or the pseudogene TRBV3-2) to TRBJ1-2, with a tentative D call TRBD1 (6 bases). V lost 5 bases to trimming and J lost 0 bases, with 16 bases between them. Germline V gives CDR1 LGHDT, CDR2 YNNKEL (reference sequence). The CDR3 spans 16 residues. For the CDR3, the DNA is TGTGCCAGCAGCTCGCTTCCCGGACAGACTAACTATGGCTACACCTTC. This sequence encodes CASSSLPGQTNYGYTF.

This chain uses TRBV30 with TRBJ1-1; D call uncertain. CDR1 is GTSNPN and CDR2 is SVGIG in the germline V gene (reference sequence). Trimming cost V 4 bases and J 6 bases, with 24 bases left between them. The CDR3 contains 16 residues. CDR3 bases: TGTGCCTGGATTTCTCATGGCAACCTCAAAGTCCCTGAAGCTTTCTTT. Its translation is CAWISHGNLKVPEAFF.

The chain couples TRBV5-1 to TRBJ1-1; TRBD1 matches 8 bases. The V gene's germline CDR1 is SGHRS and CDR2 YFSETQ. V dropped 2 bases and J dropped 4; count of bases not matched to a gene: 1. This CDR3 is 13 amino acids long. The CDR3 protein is CASSLTGGTEAFF. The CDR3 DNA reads TGCGCCAGCAGCTTAACAGGGGGCACTGAAGCTTTCTTT.

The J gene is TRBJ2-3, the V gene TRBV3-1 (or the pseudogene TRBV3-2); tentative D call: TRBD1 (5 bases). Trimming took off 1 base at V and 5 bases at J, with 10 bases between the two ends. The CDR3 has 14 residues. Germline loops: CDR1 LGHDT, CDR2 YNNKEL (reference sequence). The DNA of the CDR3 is TGTGCCAGCAGCCAAGCCAGGGAAGGAGATACGCAGTATTTT. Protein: CASSQAREGDTQYF.

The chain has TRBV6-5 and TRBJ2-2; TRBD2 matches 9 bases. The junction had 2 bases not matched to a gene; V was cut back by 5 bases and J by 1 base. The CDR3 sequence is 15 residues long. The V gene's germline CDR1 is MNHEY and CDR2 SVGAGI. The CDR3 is CASSSSGGNTGELFF. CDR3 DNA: TGTGCCAGCAGTAGTAGCGGGGGGAACACCGGGGAGCTGTTTTTT.